These T cell receptor beta chains were read from a single sample in a study of response to subunit inactivated influenza vaccine. From the RT-PCR reads, TCRdb called clonotypes with MiXCR, one entry per CDR3 protein. The table shows 540,000 or so distinct CDR3 sequences, with over 10% occurring only once. The sequences come from PBMCs from blood, collected roughly 45 days after vaccination. These receptors were taken from a man in his fifties or sixties who received an inactivated influenza vaccine. Each CDR3 is given with its conserved first and last residue.

v_call: TRBV11-2
cdr3_aa: CASSLVGRDPYNEQFF

v_call: TRBV7-2
cdr3_aa: CASSLVDRVETQYF

v_call: TRBV6-2/TRBV6-3
cdr3_aa: CASKPSGDTGELFF

v_call: TRBV20-1
cdr3_aa: CSARDPIHSGGFYEQYF

v_call: TRBV7-7
cdr3_aa: CASSLGKRGGTDTQYF

v_call: TRBV20-1
cdr3_aa: CSARDHYTDTQYF

v_call: TRBV20-1
cdr3_aa: CSATARRTGELFF

v_call: TRBV12-3/TRBV12-4
cdr3_aa: CASSLSLSSPEGETQYF

v_call: TRBV3-1
cdr3_aa: CACCQDQTGFYGYTF

v_call: TRBV30
cdr3_aa: CAWTPGANVLTF

v_call: TRBV6-4
cdr3_aa: CASSYSTFTVELFF

v_call: TRBV7-2
cdr3_aa: CASSFTGGPSYEQYF

v_call: TRBV3-1
cdr3_aa: CASSPPSGYGYTF

v_call: TRBV9
cdr3_aa: CASSTDFGRNTGELFF

v_call: TRBV28
cdr3_aa: CASSLLAGVASTDTQYF

v_call: TRBV11-2
cdr3_aa: CASSPRTGSTDTQYF

v_call: TRBV27
cdr3_aa: CASSFLGGSSYEQYF

v_call: TRBV11-2
cdr3_aa: CASSLLQGRRETQYF

v_call: TRBV27
cdr3_aa: CASSLSRAGAGANVLTF

v_call: TRBV5-6
cdr3_aa: CASSQGGLKSDTQYF

v_call: TRBV6-5
cdr3_aa: CASSYSREGTEAFF

v_call: TRBV4-2
cdr3_aa: CASSQEPSRGQYF

v_call: TRBV5-5
cdr3_aa: CASSTDTNTGELFF

v_call: TRBV11-2
cdr3_aa: CASSLLTSGGAKDTQYF

v_call: TRBV5-6
cdr3_aa: CASSRIGTGRWEQYF

v_call: TRBV20-1
cdr3_aa: CSKGRSGRNTDTQYF

v_call: TRBV12-3/TRBV12-4
cdr3_aa: CASSLRGQGFNEQYF

v_call: TRBV15
cdr3_aa: CATSREGTGGGETQYF

v_call: TRBV24-1
cdr3_aa: CATSDFRESKEEQYF

v_call: TRBV6-5
cdr3_aa: CASSYSKPETNYEQYF

v_call: TRBV7-9
cdr3_aa: CASSLLAGAADTQYF

v_call: TRBV29-1
cdr3_aa: CSVEEIGGGFYNEQFF

v_call: TRBV7-9
cdr3_aa: CASSFPAGTLNNEQFF

v_call: TRBV9
cdr3_aa: CASSVRGPSDSTETQYF

v_call: TRBV5-1
cdr3_aa: CASSTSRTLQETQYF

v_call: TRBV4-1
cdr3_aa: CASSQVAGVTSWEQYF

v_call: TRBV7-3
cdr3_aa: CASSAPRDRGWTGELFF

v_call: TRBV4-2
cdr3_aa: CASSPNGPAANTGELFF

v_call: TRBV5-6
cdr3_aa: CASSLGATDTQYF

v_call: TRBV6-1
cdr3_aa: CASSTRRTVRREKLFF

v_call: TRBV3-1
cdr3_aa: CASSLGQGGLYEQYF

v_call: TRBV2
cdr3_aa: CASSETGAGLFF

v_call: TRBV20-1
cdr3_aa: CSARDLGGYTF

v_call: TRBV12-3/TRBV12-4
cdr3_aa: CASRTSGTSGDFTQYF

v_call: TRBV29-1
cdr3_aa: CSARKDSTSYEQYF

v_call: TRBV12-3/TRBV12-4
cdr3_aa: CARSLEGRNQPQHF

v_call: TRBV27
cdr3_aa: CASSRASFGSPLHF

v_call: TRBV7-2
cdr3_aa: CASSASTSGKNIQYF

v_call: TRBV6-1
cdr3_aa: CASSVKGQPRIYPYEQYF

v_call: TRBV28
cdr3_aa: CASSSPGGPFYEQFF

v_call: TRBV20-1
cdr3_aa: CSASGGAGTHTDTQYF

v_call: TRBV7-9
cdr3_aa: CASSFGRAVRNEQFF

v_call: TRBV9
cdr3_aa: CASSVASQGWNEQFF

v_call: TRBV29-1
cdr3_aa: CSVRAGTEYEQYF

v_call: TRBV9
cdr3_aa: CASSVATPDTQYF